Each of the 9 T cell receptor beta chains below was sequenced from the same sample in a study of blood T cell repertoires in COVID-19. The table came from immunoSEQ multiplex PCR; TCRdb's copy has only in-frame clones and leaves some out. The sample records about 270,000 clones, 88% being singletons. Sequencing used PBMCs or T cells enriched from blood (not recorded which). The receptors shown here come from a woman aged 55-69 years in a cohort exposed to, infected with or recovered from COVID-19 (not recorded which).

The CDR3 DNA is TGTGCCAGCAGCCCTCGCTTAGCGGATACGCAGTATTTT. It translates to CASSPRLADTQYF. This chain links TRBV4-2 with TRBJ2-3; possible D gene TRBD2, 5 bases. The CDR3 covers 13 residues. Germline CDR1 reads LGHNA; CDR2 reads YNFKEQ. Trimming pared 4 bases from V and 6 bases from J, leaving 11 bases between.

The chain uses TRBV2 and TRBJ2-2; TRBD2 agrees at 9 bases. V trimming: 7 bases; J trimming: 1 base; junction bases outside the gene matches: 10. The CDR3 is 17 residues long. Per germline, CDR1 SNHLY and CDR2 FYNNEI. CDR3 sequence: CASTFQGLALNTGELFF. The DNA of the CDR3 is TGTGCCAGCACCTTCCAGGGACTAGCCCTGAACACCGGGGAGCTGTTTTTT.

The chain carries TRBV29-1 and TRBJ1-1; D possibly corresponds to TRBD1 (5 bases). The CDR3 has 13 residues. The germline V and J ends were trimmed by 3 bases and 6 bases, with 14 bases remaining between them. Germline CDR1 and CDR2: SQVTM and ANQGSEA. CDR3 DNA: TGCAGCGTTGATGACGGTCCGGGGGCTGAAGCTTTCTTT. Encoded protein: CSVDDGPGAEAFF.

This clone has a count of ten or more. V gene TRBV7-9 combines with J gene TRBJ2-7; 10 bases line up with TRBD2. Trimming took 8 bases from V and 0 from J; bases not matched to a gene: 10. The CDR3 contains 16 residues. CDR1 is SEHNR, CDR2 FQNEAQ, per germline (reference sequence). The CDR3 spells CASGDIAGGLSYEQYF. In nucleotides, the CDR3 is TGTGCCAGCGGGGATATAGCGGGAGGTCTCTCCTACGAGCAGTACTTC.

V usage is TRBV27 and J usage is TRBJ2-1, with D tentatively TRBD1 (6 bases). The CDR3 contains 16 residues. CDR1 and CDR2 (germline): MNHEY, SMNVEV (reference sequence). V gave up 4 bases and J gave up 7 bases, with 20 bases separating them. Written as DNA, the CDR3 is TGTGCCAGCAGTTCGATACAGGGATGGCTTACAAATGAGCAGTTCTTC. Translated: CASSSIQGWLTNEQFF.

The chain couples TRBV28 to TRBJ1-1, with a possible D match to TRBD1 (6 bases). Germline CDR1 MDHEN, CDR2 SYDVKM. This CDR3 contains 15 residues. Trimming left V 3 bases short and J 5 bases short, with 16 bases between. The CDR3 DNA sequence: TGTGCCAGCAGTTTCCGAGGGGGGGGGCGAACTGAAGCTTTCTTT. It yields the protein CASSFRGGGRTEAFF. Using reference TRBV28 and TRBJ1-1 for the parts outside the CDR3, the full variable domain is DVKVTQSSRYLVKRTGEKVFLECVQDMDHENMFWYRQDPGLGLRLIYFSYDVKMKEKGDIPEGYSVSREKKERFSLILESASTNQTSMYLCASSFRGGGRTEAFFGQGTRLTVV.

The chain uses TRBV6-6 and TRBJ2-2; 11 nucleotides align to TRBD1. The trim removed 3 bases at V and 9 bases at J, leaving 9 bases unmatched. This CDR3 comprises 16 residues. Per germline, CDR1 MNHNY and CDR2 SVGAGI (reference sequence). The CDR3 DNA reads as TGTGCCAGCAGTTATAGCACGGGACAGGGGGTGCGGGAGCTGTTTTTT. Translated, it gives CASSYSTGQGVRELFF.

The V and J genes are TRBV5-4 and TRBJ1-2; 7 bases line up with TRBD1. This CDR3 spans 14 amino acids. The V and J ends lost 0 bases and 4 bases, in that order; junction bases with no gene match: 3. Germline values: CDR1 SGHNT, CDR2 YYREEE (reference sequence). The CDR3 DNA sequence: TGTGCCAGCAGCTTGGACAGGGGAGTCTATGGCTACACCTTC. Translated, it gives CASSLDRGVYGYTF.

This clone appeared once. The CDR3 bases are TGTGCCAGCAGCTTAACCCTAGCGGGAGCTCCTGGGCAGTACTTC. It encodes CASSLTLAGAPGQYF. This sequence joins TRBV7-2 and TRBJ2-7; 10 bases map to TRBD2. This CDR3 contains 15 residues. Germline V gene sequence: CDR1 SGHTA, CDR2 FQGNSA. The V gene end was trimmed by 2 bases and the J gene end by 9 bases; junction bases not matched to a gene: 10.